The clone carrying this T cell receptor beta chain has a single count. Its target is not known. The data are from a study of cytotoxic CD8 clonotypes in ibrutinib-treated CLL. Study-wide results and limits: Clonality was higher at baseline than in age-matched healthy donors and tracked circulating CD8+ T-cell counts.

Around 2 micrograms of genomic DNA (from cryopreserved PBMCs) were used for TCR beta libraries. The CDR3 is 12 amino acids. Per the germline V gene, CDR1 is MNHNY and CDR2 is SVGAGI (reference sequence). Trimming shortened V by 8 bases and J by 5 bases, and 12 bases separated the two germline ends. Sequenced by immunoSEQ multiplex PCR; TCRdb stores in-frame clones only, minus some. The repertoire holds 110,000 to 150,000 clones, more than 75% seen once, with 5.1% in the top ten. The chain links TRBV6-6 to TRBJ1-1, with D perhaps TRBD1 (5 bases). The receptor's source is a human donor with chronic lymphocytic leukemia. The sequences come from PBMCs, collected after 24 months of ibrutinib treatment. CDR3 in DNA: TGTGCCAGCTTCCCCGGGGGGACTGAAGCTTTCTTT. Its protein product is CASFPGGTEAFF.